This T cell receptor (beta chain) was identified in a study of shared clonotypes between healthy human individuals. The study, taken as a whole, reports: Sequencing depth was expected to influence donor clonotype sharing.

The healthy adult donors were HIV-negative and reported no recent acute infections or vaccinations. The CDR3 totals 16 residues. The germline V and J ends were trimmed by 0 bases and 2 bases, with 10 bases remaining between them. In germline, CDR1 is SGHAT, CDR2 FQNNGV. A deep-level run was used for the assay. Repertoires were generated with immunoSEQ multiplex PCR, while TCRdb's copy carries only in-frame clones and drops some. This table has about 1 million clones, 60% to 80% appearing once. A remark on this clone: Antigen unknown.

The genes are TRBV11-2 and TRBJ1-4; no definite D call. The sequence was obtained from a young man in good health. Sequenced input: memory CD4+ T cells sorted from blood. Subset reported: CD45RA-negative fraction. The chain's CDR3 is CASSLDRIGTNEKLFF. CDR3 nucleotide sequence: TGTGCCAGCAGCTTAGACCGTATCGGGACTAATGAAAAACTGTTTTTT.